This T cell receptor beta chain was documented in a study of T cell changes during pregnancy in multiple sclerosis. The data were produced by immunoSEQ multiplex PCR, yet TCRdb's version contains in-frame clones alone and is incomplete. In the table there are fewer than 30,000 clones, more than 80% of which are singletons. Germline V gene sequence: CDR1 KGHSH, CDR2 LQKENI. Trimming shortened V by 2 bases and J by 7 bases, and 15 bases separated the two germline ends. This CDR3 has 15 residues. This specimen consisted of CD4+ T cells from peripheral blood mononuclear cells, obtained in the first trimester of pregnancy. This clonotype was obtained from a female donor with multiple sclerosis, enrolled in a pregnancy study. V is TRBV18 and J is TRBJ1-5, with D possibly being TRBD1 (5 bases). The CDR3 nucleotides read TGTGCCAGCTCACCAAATGGGAACGGGGGGCAGCCCCAGCATTTT. Amino acids: CASSPNGNGGQPQHF.